This T cell receptor beta chain was observed in a study of blood T cell repertoires in COVID-19. Study overall: In each case, the material was cDNA or gDNA derived from T cells, B-cell-depleted T cells, or PBMCs.

Here immunoSEQ multiplex PCR was the method, and the copy in TCRdb shows in-frame clones only, minus some. In the table there are over 300,000 clones, 87% of which are singletons. CDR1 is SGHVS and CDR2 is FQNEAQ in the germline V gene. V dropped 5 bases and J dropped 10 bases, with 18 bases sitting between them. The CDR3 runs 15 residues. The study assigned cohorts using participant-reported clinical history. V usage is TRBV7-8 and J usage is TRBJ1-6; D ambiguous. The receptor's source is a woman in her 30s who had recovered from COVID-19. Input material: PBMCs or T cells enriched from blood (not recorded which). CDR3 protein: CASSIHMGSGSPLHF. The CDR3, as DNA: TGTGCCAGCAGCATACATATGGGATCGGGGTCACCCCTCCACTTT.